One and the same sample provided the 3 T cell receptor beta chains below, sequenced in a study of OX40 agonist ivuxolimab in advanced cancers. Produced via immunoSEQ multiplex PCR; TCRdb's table is partial and in-frame only. The sample lists tens of thousands of clones; about 81% were seen once. The sequencing here drew on CD4+ or CD8+ T cells sorted from blood, taken in a trial of the OX40 agonist ivuxolimab. The source of these receptors is an adult with an advanced solid tumor such as melanoma, head and neck, liver or kidney cancer.

The chain couples TRBV6-5 to TRBJ1-1; D is ambiguous. The CDR3 is made up of 12 amino acids. The ends were cut back, 5 bases at V and 6 bases at J, with 10 bases in the middle. Germline CDR1 reads MNHEY; CDR2 reads SVGAGI. The CDR3 spells CASSPTGSEAFF. In DNA, the CDR3 is TGTGCCAGCAGTCCCACCGGGTCTGAAGCTTTCTTT.

The chain couples TRBV25-1 to TRBJ2-7; TRBD1 matches at 7 bases. V shed 3 bases, J shed 0 bases, and the junction held 8 bases outside the gene matches. This CDR3 is built from 16 residues. CDR1 and CDR2 (germline): MGHDK, SYGVNS. CDR3 sequence (DNA): TGTGCCAGCAGTGATACCCACAGGGGCACCTCCTACGAGCAGTACTTC. Translation gives CASSDTHRGTSYEQYF.

This clone was picked up one time. The rearrangement links TRBV11-2 to TRBJ2-3; possible D gene TRBD1, 6 bases. The CDR3 spans 14 residues. From germline, CDR1 is SGHAT and CDR2 FQNNGV. Trimming removed 5 bases at V and 2 bases at J, with 11 bases between. CDR3 residues: CASSDRTNTDTQYF. The CDR3 DNA is TGTGCCAGCAGCGACAGGACCAACACAGATACGCAGTATTTT. Full variable domain (missing parts from reference TRBV11-2 and TRBJ2-3): EAGVAQSPRYKIIEKRQSVAFWCNPISGHATLYWYQQILGQGPKLLIQFQNNGVVDDSQLPKDRFSAERLKGVDSTLKIQPAKLEDSAVYLCASSDRTNTDTQYFGPGTRLTVL.